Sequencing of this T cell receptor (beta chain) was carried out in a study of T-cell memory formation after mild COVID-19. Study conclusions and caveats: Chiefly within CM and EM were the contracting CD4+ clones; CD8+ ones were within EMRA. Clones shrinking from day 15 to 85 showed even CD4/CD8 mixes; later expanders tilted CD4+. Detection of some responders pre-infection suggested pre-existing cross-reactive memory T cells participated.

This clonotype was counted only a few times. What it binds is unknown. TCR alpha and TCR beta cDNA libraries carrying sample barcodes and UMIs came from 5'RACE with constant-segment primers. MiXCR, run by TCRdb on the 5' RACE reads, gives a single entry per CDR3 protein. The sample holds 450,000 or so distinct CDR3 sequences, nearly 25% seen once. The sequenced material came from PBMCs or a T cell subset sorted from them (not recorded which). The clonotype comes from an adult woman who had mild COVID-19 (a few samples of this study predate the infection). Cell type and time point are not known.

DNA of the CDR3: TGTGCCACAGGACCACCCCTTGGGGATACGCAGTATTTT. As protein: CATGPPLGDTQYF. The V gene is TRBV12-3 or TRBV12-4, the J gene TRBJ2-3; D ambiguous. The CDR3 extends over 13 amino acids. V gave up 10 bases and J gave up 6 bases, with 17 bases separating them.